What follows describes a single TCR beta chain. V trimming: 4 bases; J trimming: 4 bases; junction bases outside the gene matches: 6. The CDR3 runs 15 residues. Germline-derived CDR1 and CDR2 are SGHNT and YYREEE (reference sequence). Using immunoSEQ multiplex PCR, the repertoire was profiled, and TCRdb retains in-frame clones only, with some absent. The data hold about 210,000 clones, with about 84% observed a single time. The sample is drawn from a study of blood T cell repertoires in COVID-19. Input material: PBMCs or T cells enriched from blood (not recorded which). This TCR came from a man aged 25 to 40 with acute COVID-19. This chain connects TRBV5-4 to TRBJ1-1, with TRBD1 matching 11 bases. CDR3 region: CASSRGGQGVTEAFF. CDR3 nucleotides: TGTGCCAGCAGCCGGGGGGGACAGGGGGTCACTGAAGCTTTCTTT. The full variable domain, in which reference TRBV5-4 and TRBJ1-1 provide the parts outside the CDR3, is ETGVTQSPTHLIKTRGQQVTLRCSSQSGHNTVSWYQQALGQGPQFIFQYYREEENGRGNFPPRFSGLQFPNYSSELNVNALELDDSALYLCASSRGGQGVTEAFFGQGTRLTVV.